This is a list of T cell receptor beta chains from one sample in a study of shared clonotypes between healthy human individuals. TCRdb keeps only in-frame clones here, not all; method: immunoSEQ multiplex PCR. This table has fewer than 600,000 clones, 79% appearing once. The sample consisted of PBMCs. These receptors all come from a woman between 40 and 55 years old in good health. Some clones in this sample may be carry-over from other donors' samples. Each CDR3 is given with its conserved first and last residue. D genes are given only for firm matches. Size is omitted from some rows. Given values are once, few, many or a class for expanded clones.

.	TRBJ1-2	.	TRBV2	TGTGCCAGCAGTGACGCGCAGGACTATGGCTACACCTTC	CASSDAQDYGYTF
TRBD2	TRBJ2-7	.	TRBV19	TGTGCCAGTAGTAGCGATCTGACTAGCGGGAGCTACGAGCAGTACTTC	CASSSDLTSGSYEQYF
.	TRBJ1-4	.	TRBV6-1	TGTGCCAGCACCGAAGGGGCAGGAGTTAATGAAAAACTGTTTTTT	CASTEGAGVNEKLFF
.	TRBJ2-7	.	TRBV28	TGTGCCAGCAGTTTAGATGGGGCAACGGGCGAGCAGTACTTC	CASSLDGATGEQYF
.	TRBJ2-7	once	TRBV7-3	TGTGCCAGCAGCTCCTTAACCGAAGCGGTCTCCTACGAGCAGTACTTC	CASSSLTEAVSYEQYF
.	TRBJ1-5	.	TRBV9	TGTGCCAGCAGCTTTAAGGAAGATCAGCCCCAGCATTTT	CASSFKEDQPQHF
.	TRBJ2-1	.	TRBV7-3	TGTGCCAGCAGCTTAAAAAAGGGGGGGAGCTCCTACAATGAGCAGTTCTTC	CASSLKKGGSSYNEQFF
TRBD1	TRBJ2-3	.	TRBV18	TGTGCCAGCTCATTACAGGGGGGAAAGACAGATACGCAGTATTTT	CASSLQGGKTDTQYF
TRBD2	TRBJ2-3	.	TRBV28	TGTGCCAGCAGAAATAGCGGGAGCCACACAGATACGCAGTATTTT	CASRNSGSHTDTQYF
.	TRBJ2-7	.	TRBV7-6	TGTGCCAGCAGCTTGTACAAGTACGAGCAGTACTTC	CASSLYKYEQYF
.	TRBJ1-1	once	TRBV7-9	TGTGCCAGCAGCTTAGTAGGGGGTGTAGGGAGTACTGAAGCTTTCTTT	CASSLVGGVGSTEAFF
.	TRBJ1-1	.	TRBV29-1	TGCAGCGTTGTCTCGGTTACGGTGAACACTGAAGCTTTCTTT	CSVVSVTVNTEAFF
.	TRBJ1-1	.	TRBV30	TGTGCCTGGAGTGGCCTGGGGCGCACTGAAGCTTTCTTT	CAWSGLGRTEAFF
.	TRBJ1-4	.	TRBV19	TGTGCCAGTAGTAGATTGGGTAATGAAAAACTGTTTTTT	CASSRLGNEKLFF
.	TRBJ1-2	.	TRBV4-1	TGCGCCAGCAGCCAAGGGGAGTTAGCTAACTATGGCTACACCTTC	CASSQGELANYGYTF
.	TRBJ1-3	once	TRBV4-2	TGTGCCAGCAGCCCCAGGACAGACTCTGGAAACACCATATATTTT	CASSPRTDSGNTIYF
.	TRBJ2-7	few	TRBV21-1	TGTGCCAGCAGGGCGGGGAGGACTCACTCCTACGAGCAGTACTTC	CASRAGRTHSYEQYF
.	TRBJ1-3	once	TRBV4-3	TGCGCCAGCAGCCAAGATGGCAGCTCTGGAAACACCATATATTTT	CASSQDGSSGNTIYF
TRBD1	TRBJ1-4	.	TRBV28	TGTGCCAGCAGCCAATACAGGGGAGTTGAAAAACTGTTTTTT	CASSQYRGVEKLFF
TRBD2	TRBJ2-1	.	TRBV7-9	TGTGCCAGCAGCTTAGGGCTAGCGGGAGAGTTCCATGAGCAGTTCTTC	CASSLGLAGEFHEQFF
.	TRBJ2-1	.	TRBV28	TGTGCCAGCAGTCTACTCAGCTCCTACAATGAGCAGTTCTTC	CASSLLSSYNEQFF
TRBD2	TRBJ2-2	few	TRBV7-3	TGTGCCAGCAGCCAAGGACTAGCGGGAGGAACCGGGGAGCTGTTTTTT	CASSQGLAGGTGELFF
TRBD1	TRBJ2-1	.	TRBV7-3	TGTGCCAGCAGCCCGATCGGACAGGACAATGAGCAGTTCTTC	CASSPIGQDNEQFF
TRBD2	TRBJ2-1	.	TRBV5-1	TGCGCCAGCAGCCACGGACTAGCGGGAGAATCTGAGCAGTTCTTC	CASSHGLAGESEQFF
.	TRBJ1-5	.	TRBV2	TGTGCCAGCAGTGAAGCGGTCGGCCAGCCCCAGCATTTT	CASSEAVGQPQHF
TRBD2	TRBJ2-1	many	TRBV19	TGTGCCAGTACCCGAGGACTAGCGGCAAATGAGCAGTTCTTC	CASTRGLAANEQFF
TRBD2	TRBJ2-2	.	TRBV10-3	TGTGCCATCCGCGAGACTAGCGGGAACACCGGGGAGCTGTTTTTT	CAIRETSGNTGELFF
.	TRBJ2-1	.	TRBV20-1	TGCAGTGCTAGGTGGGGACATGAGCAGTTCTTC	CSARWGHEQFF
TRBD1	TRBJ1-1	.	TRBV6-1	TGTGCCAGCAGTGAGACAGGGATGAACACTGAAGCTTTCTTT	CASSETGMNTEAFF
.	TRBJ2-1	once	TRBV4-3	TGCGCCAGCAGCCAAGATCTCGCATACAATGAGCAGTTCTTC	CASSQDLAYNEQFF
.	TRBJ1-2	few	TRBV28	TGTGCCAGCAGTAAGGGCTTCTGGGTCCCTGAGTATATGGGAGGCACCTTC	CASSKGFWVPEYMGGTF
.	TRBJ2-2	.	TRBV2	TGTGCCAGCAGTGACAAAAGCACCGGGGAGCTGTTTTTT	CASSDKSTGELFF
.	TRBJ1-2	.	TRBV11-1	TGTGCCAGCAGCTTATCGACAGACTATGGCTACACCTTC	CASSLSTDYGYTF
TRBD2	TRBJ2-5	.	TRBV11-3	TGTGCCAGCAGCCCATCGAGCGGGGACACCCAGTACTTC	CASSPSSGDTQYF
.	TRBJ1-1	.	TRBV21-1	TGTGCCAGCAGCAAGAAGTTGGAGGGGAACACTGAAGCTTTCTTT	CASSKKLEGNTEAFF